The 28 T cell receptor beta chains below come from one sample, sequenced in a study of control samples from healthy donors and cancer patients. The assay was immunoSEQ multiplex PCR, and TCRdb's table has in-frame clones only and misses some. The sample has over 150,000 clones; more than 85% are singletons. Material: blood. The receptors stem from a woman aged 40 to 50 in good health.

This clone was detected once. The genes are TRBV5-5 and TRBJ1-2; no reliable D call. Germline V gene data show CDR1 as SGHKS and CDR2 as YYEKEE (reference sequence). CDR3 length: 12 residues. Trimming left V 3 bases short and J 7 bases short, with 10 bases between. The chain's CDR3 is CASSYNSGGYTF. The CDR3 DNA reads TGTGCCAGCAGCTACAACAGCGGTGGCTACACCTTC.

The chain joins TRBV6-5 to TRBJ1-1; tentative D call: TRBD1 (6 bases). Germline lookup yields CDR1 MNHEY and CDR2 SVGAGI. The CDR3 contains 14 residues. V was cut by 6 bases and J by 1 base, with 12 bases left in between. CDR3 sequence (DNA): TGTGCCAGCAGCTTTAAACAGGGGAACACTGAAGCTTTCTTT. Protein sequence: CASSFKQGNTEAFF.

The genes are TRBV20-1 and TRBJ2-1, with D unclear. Between the trimmed V and J ends, which lost 2 bases and 8 bases, there was a span of 4 bases. CDR1 is DFQATT and CDR2 is SNEGSKA in the germline V gene (reference sequence). The CDR3 loop spans 10 amino acids. The CDR3 region has the DNA TGCAGTGCTAGACGGGATGAGCAGTTCTTC. This encodes CSARRDEQFF.

The count of this clone is one. J is TRBJ1-4 and V is TRBV12-3 or TRBV12-4; no reliable D call. This CDR3 is 11 amino acids long. The V and J ends lost 6 bases and 8 bases respectively, with 7 bases between them. CDR3 bases: TGTGCCAGCAGGGCAATCGAAAAACTGTTTTTT. This gives the protein CASRAIEKLFF.

This clone is a singleton in its sample. This chain uses TRBV14 with TRBJ1-2, with no clear D. The CDR3 length is 15 residues. V lost 2 bases, J lost 4 bases, and 14 bases lay in between. CDR1 SGHDN and CDR2 FVKESK come from the germline V gene. The CDR3 DNA follows: TGTGCCAGCAGCCAATATAAGGGAGGTGGCTATGGCTACACCTTC. This translates into CASSQYKGGGYGYTF.

This chain links TRBV6-6 with TRBJ1-4; unclear D gene. Trimming took off 5 bases at V and 8 bases at J, with 24 bases between the two ends. CDR1 and CDR2 (germline): MNHNY, SVGAGI (reference sequence). The CDR3 loop spans 17 amino acids. CDR3 sequence reads: CASSRSPSQASSEKLFF. CDR3 in DNA: TGTGCCAGCAGTCGATCCCCCTCGCAGGCGTCTAGCGAAAAACTGTTTTTT.

The chain couples TRBV4-2 to TRBJ2-3; D uncertain. CDR3 length: 14 amino acids. The V and J ends lost 4 bases and 1 base respectively, with 9 bases between them. Per the germline V gene, CDR1 is LGHNA and CDR2 is YNFKEQ. CDR3 sequence: CASSPLGRTDTQYF. Written as DNA, the CDR3 is TGTGCCAGCAGCCCTCTAGGGCGCACAGATACGCAGTATTTT.

The rearrangement uses TRBV5-4 and TRBJ2-1, with D unresolved. The CDR3 covers 12 residues. The V gene lost 1 base and the J gene lost 7 bases, with 6 bases spanning the gap. The germline V gene encodes CDR1 SGHNT and CDR2 YYREEE (reference sequence). This CDR3 is CASSLTGNEQFF. As DNA, the CDR3 is TGTGCCAGCAGCTTGACTGGGAATGAGCAGTTCTTC.

J is TRBJ2-1 and V is TRBV19, with 10 nucleotides matching TRBD2. Unmatched junction bases numbered 2, after V lost 2 bases and J lost 4 bases. This CDR3 is 15 amino acids long. Germline CDR1 LNHDA, CDR2 SQIVND (reference sequence). CDR3 DNA: TGTGCCAGTAGTATAACTAGCGGGAATTACAATGAGCAGTTCTTC. It specifies CASSITSGNYNEQFF.

This clone came up a few times. The rearrangement uses TRBV28 and TRBJ2-3, with 8 bases that match TRBD2. The ends lost 1 base at V and 3 bases at J; junction bases unmatched: 3. The CDR3 is 15 amino acids. Looked up from germline, CDR1 is MDHEN and CDR2 is SYDVKM. The DNA of the CDR3 is TGTGCCAGCAGTTTATTCGCGGGGGGAACAGATACGCAGTATTTT. Its protein is CASSLFAGGTDTQYF.

V gene TRBV6-6 combines with J gene TRBJ2-7, with 9 positions matching TRBD2. The V gene's germline CDR1 is MNHNY and CDR2 SVGAGI (reference sequence). With V trimmed by 2 bases and J by 1 base, 3 bases remained unmatched. The CDR3 length is 15 residues. CDR3 loop: CASSYAGGRSYEQYF. As DNA, the CDR3 is TGTGCCAGCAGTTACGCGGGGGGGCGATCCTACGAGCAGTACTTC.

The genes are TRBV19 and TRBJ1-2; D remains unclear. Germline CDR1 is LNHDA and CDR2 is SQIVND (reference sequence). The V end was cut by 6 bases, the J end by 4 bases, with 12 bases between. The CDR3 is 13 amino acids. The CDR3 loop reads CASSSLGVYGYTF. In DNA form, the CDR3 reads TGTGCCAGTAGCAGTCTGGGTGTCTATGGCTACACCTTC.

This chain connects TRBV12-3 or TRBV12-4 to TRBJ2-7, with a weak D call TRBD1 (6 bases). This CDR3 region has 13 residues. The V and J ends lost 1 base and 4 bases respectively, with 8 bases between them. The DNA of the CDR3 is TGTGCCAGCAGTTTAGAGGGGACATACGAGCAGTACTTC. This sequence encodes CASSLEGTYEQYF.

Notes on this clone: The junction differs from germline at one of its ends, possibly a read error. The chain links TRBV7-8 to TRBJ1-2; 7 nucleotides line up with TRBD1. The CDR3 is made up of 12 amino acids. The germline V gene has CDR1 SGHVS and CDR2 FQNEAQ. The CDR3 nucleotides read TGTGCCAGCAGCCAGGGGACAGTCACGGATGACTTC. It encodes CASSQGTVTDDF.

V gene TRBV5-4 combines with J gene TRBJ2-1; unclear D gene. Per germline, CDR1 SGHNT and CDR2 YYREEE (reference sequence). The CDR3 has 11 residues. Trimming removed 1 base at V and 10 bases at J, with 6 bases between. CDR3 in amino acids: CASSLIGEQFF. In nucleotides, the CDR3 is TGTGCCAGCAGCTTGATCGGCGAGCAGTTCTTC.

This clone was picked up a small number of times. The chain links TRBV4-2 to TRBJ2-7; D may be TRBD1 or TRBD2 (6 bases each). The V end was cut by 0 bases, the J end by 1 base, with 10 bases between. The CDR3 is made up of 15 amino acids. Germline V gene lookup returns CDR1 LGHNA and CDR2 YNFKEQ. In DNA form, the CDR3 reads TGTGCCAGCAGCCAAGAAGGAGGGGGGTCCTACGAGCAGTACTTC. Its translation is CASSQEGGGSYEQYF.

The rearrangement links TRBV11-2 to TRBJ2-2, with TRBD1 identical over 7 bases. The germline V gene has CDR1 SGHAT and CDR2 FQNNGV. The CDR3 is 13 residues long. With 5 bases clipped from V and 7 bases from J, the junction kept 4 bases outside the gene matches. The CDR3 sequence is CASSTGDHGELFF. Here the CDR3 DNA reads TGTGCCAGCAGCACAGGGGACCACGGGGAGCTGTTTTTT.

A single count supports this clone. The chain links TRBV13 to TRBJ1-3; D possibly corresponds to TRBD1 (5 bases). Trimming took 4 bases from V and 4 from J, leaving 17 bases between them. The CDR3 has 16 residues. Germline V CDR1 and CDR2: PRHDT, FYEKMQ (reference sequence). The CDR3 protein is CASSSWREGPGNTIYF. The DNA of the CDR3 is TGTGCCAGCAGCTCATGGCGGGAGGGGCCCGGAAACACCATATATTTT.

The chain recombines TRBV28 with TRBJ2-7; D may be TRBD2 (6 bases). Per germline, CDR1 MDHEN and CDR2 SYDVKM. The CDR3 consists of 15 residues. Trimming stripped 3 bases from V and 3 bases from J, with 15 bases between. CDR3 residues: CASSLPGEASYEQYF. Written as DNA, the CDR3 is TGTGCCAGCAGTTTGCCCGGGGAGGCCAGCTACGAGCAGTACTTC. Drawing the rest from reference TRBV28 and TRBJ2-7, the complete variable domain is DVKVTQSSRYLVKRTGEKVFLECVQDMDHENMFWYRQDPGLGLRLIYFSYDVKMKEKGDIPEGYSVSREKKERFSLILESASTNQTSMYLCASSLPGEASYEQYFGPGTRLTVT.

This clone turned up a few times. This chain joins TRBV19 and TRBJ1-5; D gene unclear. This CDR3 has 13 amino acids. The V gene's germline CDR1 is LNHDA and CDR2 SQIVND (reference sequence). The V end was cut by 5 bases, the J end by 6 bases, with 11 bases between. The CDR3: CASSWTVIQPQHF. As DNA, the CDR3 is TGTGCCAGTAGTTGGACTGTAATTCAGCCCCAGCATTTT.

The chain links TRBV10-2 to TRBJ2-7; possibly TRBD2 for D (5 bases). The CDR3 extends over 12 amino acids. Germline V gene lookup returns CDR1 WSHSY and CDR2 SAAADI. Trimming cost V 2 bases and J 5 bases, with 7 bases left between them. The CDR3 region has the DNA TGCGCCAGCAGTGAGGGAGGCCACGAGCAGTACTTC. Its protein is CASSEGGHEQYF.

The chain has TRBV14 and TRBJ2-7, with D unresolved. Trimming took off 2 bases at V and 6 bases at J, with 11 bases between the two ends. Germline V gives CDR1 SGHDN, CDR2 FVKESK. The length of the CDR3 is 13 residues. CDR3 residues: CASSQQRVGEQYF. The CDR3, as DNA: TGTGCCAGCAGCCAACAAAGGGTGGGCGAGCAGTACTTC.

The V gene is TRBV7-8, the J gene TRBJ2-7, with D unresolved. CDR1 SGHVS and CDR2 FQNEAQ come from the germline V gene. The CDR3 is 11 amino acids. The V end was cut by 3 bases, the J end by 7 bases, with 7 bases between. The CDR3 nucleotides are TGTGCCAGCAGCTTCTTCGGGGAGCAGTACTTC. Protein sequence: CASSFFGEQYF.

The chain is built from TRBV12-2 and TRBJ2-4; TRBD2 is taken as the D call from the table, unchecked against the DNA. TRBV12-2 is listed as a pseudogene. CDR3 length: 16 residues. CDR3 amino acids: CASREVEVIAKNIQYF. The CDR3 DNA sequence: TGTGCAAGTCGCGAAGTGGAGGTGATAGCCAAAAACATTCAGTACTTC.

The genes are TRBV27 and TRBJ2-1, with 14 bases aligning to TRBD2. The CDR3 is 18 amino acids. V dropped 5 bases and J dropped 8; count of bases not matched to a gene: 14. Germline loops: CDR1 MNHEY, CDR2 SMNVEV (reference sequence). This CDR3 reads CASSIFGLAGGLGDEQFF. CDR3 nucleotide sequence: TGTGCCAGCAGTATATTCGGACTAGCGGGGGGTTTGGGGGATGAGCAGTTCTTC.

V gene TRBV19 combines with J gene TRBJ1-4; no clear D. Trimming cost V 3 bases and J 3 bases, with 8 bases left between them. The CDR3 runs to 14 residues. In germline, CDR1 is LNHDA, CDR2 SQIVND (reference sequence). CDR3 sequence reads: CASSIFGANEKLFF. CDR3 bases: TGTGCCAGTAGTATTTTTGGGGCTAATGAAAAACTGTTTTTT.

This clone showed up just once. The gene calls are TRBV12-5 and TRBJ2-7, with TRBD2 matching 7 bases. This CDR3 is 15 amino acids long. V was clipped by 4 bases and J by 3 bases; unmatched bases: 9. CDR1 and CDR2 from the germline V gene are LGHNT and FRNRAP. CDR3: CASGSTDGGGYEQYF. The DNA for the CDR3 is TGTGCTAGTGGTTCGACCGATGGGGGGGGCTACGAGCAGTACTTC.

The V and J genes are TRBV19 and TRBJ2-3; D uncertain. The CDR3 has 15 residues. The V gene's germline CDR1 is LNHDA and CDR2 SQIVND (reference sequence). Between the trimmed V and J ends, which lost 3 bases and 3 bases, there was a span of 13 bases. The CDR3 protein is CASSIIPSGTDTQYF. In DNA, the CDR3 is TGTGCCAGTAGTATTATTCCCTCGGGTACAGATACGCAGTATTTT.